Below are 2 T cell receptor beta chains sequenced from a single sample in a study of OX40 agonist ivuxolimab in advanced cancers. TCRdb's table, derived via immunoSEQ multiplex PCR, lists solely in-frame clones and lacks some. The data show 65,000 to 95,000 clones, 86% seen once. Sequencing used CD4+ or CD8+ T cells sorted from blood, obtained in a trial of the OX40 agonist ivuxolimab. The source of these receptors is an adult with an advanced solid tumor such as melanoma, head and neck, liver or kidney cancer.

The chain has TRBV7-2 and TRBJ1-2; D is unclear. The V and J ends lost 4 bases and 8 bases respectively, with 8 bases between them. The length of the CDR3 is 11 residues. Germline V gives CDR1 SGHTA, CDR2 FQGNSA. CDR3 in amino acids: CASSYLSGYTF. The CDR3 DNA follows: TGTGCCAGCAGCTATCTATCGGGCTACACCTTC.

The J gene is TRBJ2-7, the V gene TRBV19; D might be TRBD2 (6 bases). V dropped 4 bases and J dropped 3 bases, with 13 bases sitting between them. The CDR3 spans 14 residues. Germline V gene sequence: CDR1 LNHDA, CDR2 SQIVND (reference sequence). Written as DNA, the CDR3 is TGTGCCAGTAGTAAGGGACTGTCTCTCTACGAGCAGTACTTC. Residues: CASSKGLSLYEQYF. Full variable domain (outside the CDR3, taken from reference TRBV19 and TRBJ2-7): DGGITQSPKYLFRKEGQNVTLSCEQNLNHDAMYWYRQDPGQGLRLIYYSQIVNDFQKGDIAEGYSVSREKKESFPLTVTSAQKNPTAFYLCASSKGLSLYEQYFGPGTRLTVT.